Listed below are T cell receptor beta chains from one sample, sequenced in a study of T cell repertoires in cytomegalovirus infection. Each CDR3 protein is one row after TCRdb ran MiXCR on the reads. This sample yields approximately 770,000 distinct CDR3 sequences, of which roughly 28% are seen a single time; around 13% belongs to the top ten. Antigen specificity for these receptors is unknown. Source: cultured CD8+ T cells from PBMCs, taken from culture after CMV antigen stimulation. The receptors derive from a human donor in good health (CMV status not recorded). Some clones in this sample may be carry-over from other donors' samples. Each CDR3 is given with its conserved first and last residue. The D gene is left open where the match is weak. The size field is filled for only some rows; it gives once, few, many or a size class.

TRBV6-5,TRBJ1-1,NA,TRBD1,CASRTGTGENTEAFF
TRBV9,TRBJ1-4,NA,NA,CASSVAVDNEKLFF
TRBV7-8,TRBJ2-7,many,NA,CASSTLGDEQYF
TRBV5-1,TRBJ2-2,few,NA,CASSSEPGQRTGELFF
TRBV4-1,TRBJ2-2,few,NA,CASSHRGGQSGELFF
TRBV7-3,TRBJ2-3,NA,NA,CASSLRGMFTDTQYF
TRBV27,TRBJ2-1,many,TRBD2,CASSPSSGVYNEQFF
TRBV24-1,TRBJ2-5,NA,NA,CATSDLSSAYQETQYF
TRBV27,TRBJ1-5,NA,NA,CASPIEGQKGQPQHF
TRBV28,TRBJ2-1,few,NA,CASSSGRRAGQFF
TRBV2,TRBJ2-3,NA,NA,CASRDVEGPADTQYF
TRBV5-5,TRBJ1-2,NA,NA,CASRGVGASLDYGYTF
TRBV29-1,TRBJ2-3,NA,TRBD1,CSALGQGRDTQYF
TRBV27,TRBJ2-1,NA,NA,CASNHGTSNNEQFF
TRBV7-2,TRBJ2-7,many,NA,CASSLAGAKFHEQYF
TRBV6-5,TRBJ1-1,NA,TRBD1,CASRDRGQNTEAFF